This note documents a single T cell receptor beta chain sequence. Its target is not known. The data originate from a study of cytomegalovirus exposure and HLA in healthy donors. Across the whole study: Unique TCRs numbering around 85 million, obtained from HLA-typed donors, made up an early data release.

The length of the CDR3 is 15 residues. The germline V gene has CDR1 SGHRS and CDR2 YFSETQ. V was clipped by 0 bases and J by 1 base; unmatched bases: 3. The PCR used 60 Vbeta and 13 Jbeta primers. Original data processing: As a later analysis found, there were 70 million to 90 million unique TCR beta chains, of which roughly 11 million were shared. Produced via immunoSEQ multiplex PCR; TCRdb's table is partial and in-frame only. That table gives V, J and clone size, and the DNA gave D and trimming. The profile shows about 140,000 clones, 70% to 85% of them singletons. Study results and caveats: Presence/absence analyses took donor sequencing depth as roughly uniform. V- and J-gene trimming in TCR beta was tied to a missense DCLRE1C variant by an analysis performed later.

This chain connects TRBV5-1 to TRBJ2-5, with 7 positions matching TRBD1. The TCR was taken from a woman in her 40s in good health and CMV-seronegative. Sequenced sample: PBMCs. DNA for the CDR3: TGCGCCAGCAGCTTGGTAGGGACAGTCCAAGAGACCCAGTACTTC. As protein: CASSLVGTVQETQYF.